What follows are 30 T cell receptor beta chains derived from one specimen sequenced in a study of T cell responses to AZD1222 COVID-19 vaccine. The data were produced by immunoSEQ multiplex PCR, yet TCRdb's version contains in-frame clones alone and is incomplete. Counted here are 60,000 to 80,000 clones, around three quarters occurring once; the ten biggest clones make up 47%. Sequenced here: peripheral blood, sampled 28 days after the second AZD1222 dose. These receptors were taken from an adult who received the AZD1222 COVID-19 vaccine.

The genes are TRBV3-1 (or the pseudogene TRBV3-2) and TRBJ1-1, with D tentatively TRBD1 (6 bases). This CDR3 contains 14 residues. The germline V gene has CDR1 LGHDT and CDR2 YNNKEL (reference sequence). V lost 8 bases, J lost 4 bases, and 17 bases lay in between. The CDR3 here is CASLSTGGTTEAFF. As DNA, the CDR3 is TGTGCCAGCCTTTCGACAGGTGGGACCACTGAAGCTTTCTTT.

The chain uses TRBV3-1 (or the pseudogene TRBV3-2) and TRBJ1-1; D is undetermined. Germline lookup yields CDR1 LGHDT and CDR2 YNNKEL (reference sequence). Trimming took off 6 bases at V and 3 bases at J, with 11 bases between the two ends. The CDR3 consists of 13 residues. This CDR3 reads CASSPGSHTEAFF. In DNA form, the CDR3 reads TGTGCCAGCAGTCCTGGGAGTCACACTGAAGCTTTCTTT.

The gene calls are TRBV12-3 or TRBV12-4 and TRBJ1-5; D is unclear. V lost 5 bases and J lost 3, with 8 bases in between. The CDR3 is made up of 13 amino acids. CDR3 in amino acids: CASSMDDNQPQHF. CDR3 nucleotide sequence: TGTGCCAGCAGTATGGACGACAATCAGCCCCAGCATTTT.

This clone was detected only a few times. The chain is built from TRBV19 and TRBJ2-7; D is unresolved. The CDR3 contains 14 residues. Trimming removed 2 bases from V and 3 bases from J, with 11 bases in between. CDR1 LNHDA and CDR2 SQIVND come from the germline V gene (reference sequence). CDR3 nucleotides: TGTGCCAGTAGTATATATGGCAAAGGCTACGAGCAGTACTTC. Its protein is CASSIYGKGYEQYF.

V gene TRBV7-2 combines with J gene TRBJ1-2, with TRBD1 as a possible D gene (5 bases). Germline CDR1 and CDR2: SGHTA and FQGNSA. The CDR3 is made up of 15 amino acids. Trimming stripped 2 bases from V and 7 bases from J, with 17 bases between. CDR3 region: CASSLRGRGISGYTF. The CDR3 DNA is TGTGCCAGCAGCTTAAGGGGACGGGGGATCTCTGGCTACACCTTC.

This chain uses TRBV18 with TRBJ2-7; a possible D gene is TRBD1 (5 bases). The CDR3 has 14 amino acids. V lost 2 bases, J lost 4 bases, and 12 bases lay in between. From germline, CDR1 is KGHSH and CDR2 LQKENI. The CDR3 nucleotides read TGTGCCAGCTCACCAGACAGCTCGGCATACGAGCAGTACTTC. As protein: CASSPDSSAYEQYF.

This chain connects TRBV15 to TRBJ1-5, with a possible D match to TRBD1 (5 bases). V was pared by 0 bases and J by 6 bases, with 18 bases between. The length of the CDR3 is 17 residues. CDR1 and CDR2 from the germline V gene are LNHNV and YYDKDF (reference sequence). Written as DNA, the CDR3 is TGTGCCACCAGCAGAGAACTGGGGCCAGGGACTAGTCAGCCCCAGCATTTT. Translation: CATSRELGPGTSQPQHF.

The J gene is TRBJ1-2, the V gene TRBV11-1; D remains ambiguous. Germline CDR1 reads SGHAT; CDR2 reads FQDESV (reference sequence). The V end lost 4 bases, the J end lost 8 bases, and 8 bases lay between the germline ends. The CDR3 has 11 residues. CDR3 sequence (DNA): TGTGCCAGCAGCTCGTCTTCGGGCTACACCTTC. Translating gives CASSSSSGYTF.

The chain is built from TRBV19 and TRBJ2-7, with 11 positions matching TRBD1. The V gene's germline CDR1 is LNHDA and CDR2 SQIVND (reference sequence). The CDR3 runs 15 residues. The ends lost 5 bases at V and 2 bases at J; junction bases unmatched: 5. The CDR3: CASSLSGQGAYEQYF. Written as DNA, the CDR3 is TGTGCCAGTAGTCTATCGGGACAGGGGGCCTACGAGCAGTACTTC.

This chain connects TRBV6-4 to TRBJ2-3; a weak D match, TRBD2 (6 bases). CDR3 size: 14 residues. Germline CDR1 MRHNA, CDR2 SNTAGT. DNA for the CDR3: TGTGCAGTGCGACCGGAGGGTGGCGCAGATACGCAGTATTTT. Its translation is CAVRPEGGADTQYF.

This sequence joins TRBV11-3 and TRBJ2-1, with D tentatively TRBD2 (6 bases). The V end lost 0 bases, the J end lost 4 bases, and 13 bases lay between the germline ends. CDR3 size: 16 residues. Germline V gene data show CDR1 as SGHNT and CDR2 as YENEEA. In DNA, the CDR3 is TGTGCCAGCAGCTTAGATGGGACTGATACTTACAATGAGCAGTTCTTC. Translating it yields CASSLDGTDTYNEQFF.

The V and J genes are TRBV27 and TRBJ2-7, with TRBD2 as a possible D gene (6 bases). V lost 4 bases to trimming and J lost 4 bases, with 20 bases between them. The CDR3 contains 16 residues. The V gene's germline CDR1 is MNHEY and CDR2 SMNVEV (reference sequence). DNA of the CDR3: TGTGCCAGCAGTTGGGACTCGATTAGACAGAAATACGAGCAGTACTTC. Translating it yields CASSWDSIRQKYEQYF.

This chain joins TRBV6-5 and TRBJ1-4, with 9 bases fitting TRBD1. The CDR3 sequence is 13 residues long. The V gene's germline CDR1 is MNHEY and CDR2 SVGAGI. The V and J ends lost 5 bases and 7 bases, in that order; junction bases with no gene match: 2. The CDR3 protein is CASSRDRVEKLFF. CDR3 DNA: TGTGCCAGCAGTAGGGACAGGGTTGAAAAACTGTTTTTT.

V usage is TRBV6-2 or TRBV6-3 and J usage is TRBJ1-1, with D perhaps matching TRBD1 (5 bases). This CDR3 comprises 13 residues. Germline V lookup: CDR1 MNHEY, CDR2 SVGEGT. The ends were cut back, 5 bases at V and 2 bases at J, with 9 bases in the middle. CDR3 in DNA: TGTGCCAGCAGTATTCAGGGAAACACTGAAGCTTTCTTT. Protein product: CASSIQGNTEAFF.

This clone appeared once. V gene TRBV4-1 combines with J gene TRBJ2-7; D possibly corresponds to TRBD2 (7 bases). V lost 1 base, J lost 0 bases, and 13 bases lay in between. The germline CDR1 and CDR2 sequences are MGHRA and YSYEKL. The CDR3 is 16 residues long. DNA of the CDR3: TGCGCCAGCAGCCAAGTGGGGGGGGCGTTCTCCTACGAGCAGTACTTC. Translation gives CASSQVGGAFSYEQYF.

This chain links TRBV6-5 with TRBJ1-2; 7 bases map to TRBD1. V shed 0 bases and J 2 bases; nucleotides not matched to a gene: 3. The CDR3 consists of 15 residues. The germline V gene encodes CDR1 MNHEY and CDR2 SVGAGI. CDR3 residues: CASSYSSGQNYGYTF. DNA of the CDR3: TGTGCCAGCAGTTACTCTTCGGGACAGAACTATGGCTACACCTTC.

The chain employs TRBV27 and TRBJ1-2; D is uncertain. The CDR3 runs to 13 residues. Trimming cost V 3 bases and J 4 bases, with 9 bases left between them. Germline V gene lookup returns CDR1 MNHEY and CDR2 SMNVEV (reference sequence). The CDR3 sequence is CASSLAGSYGYTF. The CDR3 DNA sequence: TGTGCCAGCAGTTTGGCAGGAAGCTATGGCTACACCTTC.

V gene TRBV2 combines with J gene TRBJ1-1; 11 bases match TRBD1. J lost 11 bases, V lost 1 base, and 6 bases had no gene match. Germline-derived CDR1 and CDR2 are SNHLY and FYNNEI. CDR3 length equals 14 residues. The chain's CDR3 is CASSEGRDRGSAFF. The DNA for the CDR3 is TGTGCCAGCAGTGAAGGGCGGGACAGGGGGTCGGCTTTCTTT.

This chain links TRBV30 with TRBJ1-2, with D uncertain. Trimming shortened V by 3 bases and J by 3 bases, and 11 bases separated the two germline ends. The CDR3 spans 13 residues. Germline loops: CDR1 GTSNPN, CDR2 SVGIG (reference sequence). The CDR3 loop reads CAWSGQEDYGYTF. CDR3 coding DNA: TGTGCCTGGAGCGGTCAGGAGGACTATGGCTACACCTTC.

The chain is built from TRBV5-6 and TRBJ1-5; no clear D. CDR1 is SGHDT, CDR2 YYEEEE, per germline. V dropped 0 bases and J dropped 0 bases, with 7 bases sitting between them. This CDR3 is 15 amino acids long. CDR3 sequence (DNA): TGTGCCAGCAGCTTGGGACCTAATAGCAATCAGCCCCAGCATTTT. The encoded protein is CASSLGPNSNQPQHF. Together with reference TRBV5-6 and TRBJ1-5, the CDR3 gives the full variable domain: DAGVTQSPTHLIKTRGQQVTLRCSPKSGHDTVSWYQQALGQGPQFIFQYYEEEERQRGNFPDRFSGHQFPNYSSELNVNALLLGDSALYLCASSLGPNSNQPQHFGDGTRLSIL.

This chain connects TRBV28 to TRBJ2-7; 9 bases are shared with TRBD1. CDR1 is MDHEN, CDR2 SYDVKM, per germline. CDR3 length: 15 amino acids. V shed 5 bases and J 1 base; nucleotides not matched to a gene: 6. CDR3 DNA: TGTGCCAGCAGTGGGGGACAGGGATGGTCCTACGAGCAGTACTTC. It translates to CASSGGQGWSYEQYF. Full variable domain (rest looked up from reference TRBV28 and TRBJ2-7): DVKVTQSSRYLVKRTGEKVFLECVQDMDHENMFWYRQDPGLGLRLIYFSYDVKMKEKGDIPEGYSVSREKKERFSLILESASTNQTSMYLCASSGGQGWSYEQYFGPGTRLTVT.

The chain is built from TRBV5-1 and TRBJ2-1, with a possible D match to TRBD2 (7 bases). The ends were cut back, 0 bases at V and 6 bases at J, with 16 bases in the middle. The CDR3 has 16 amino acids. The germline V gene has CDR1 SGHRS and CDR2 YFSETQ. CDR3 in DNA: TGCGCCAGCAGCTTGGCCGCGGGGGCCGTTGGCAATGAGCAGTTCTTC. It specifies CASSLAAGAVGNEQFF. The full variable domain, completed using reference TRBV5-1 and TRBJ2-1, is KAGVTQTPRYLIKTRGQQVTLSCSPISGHRSVSWYQQTPGQGLQFLFEYFSETQRNKGNFPGRFSGRQFSNSRSEMNVSTLELGDSALYLCASSLAAGAVGNEQFFGPGTRLTVL.

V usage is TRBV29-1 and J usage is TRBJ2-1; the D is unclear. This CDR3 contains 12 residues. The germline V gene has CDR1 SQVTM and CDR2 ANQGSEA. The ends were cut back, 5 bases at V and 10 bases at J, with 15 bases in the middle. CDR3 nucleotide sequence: TGCAGCGTTTACAGACTCCCCCAAGAGCAGTTCTTC. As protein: CSVYRLPQEQFF.

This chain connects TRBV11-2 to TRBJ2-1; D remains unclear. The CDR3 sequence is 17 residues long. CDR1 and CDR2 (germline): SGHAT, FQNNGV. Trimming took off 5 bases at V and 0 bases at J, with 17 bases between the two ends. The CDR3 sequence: CASSTESELSSYNEQFF. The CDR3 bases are TGTGCCAGCAGCACCGAATCGGAGCTTAGCTCCTACAATGAGCAGTTCTTC. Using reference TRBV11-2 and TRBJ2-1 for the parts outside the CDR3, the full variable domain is EAGVAQSPRYKIIEKRQSVAFWCNPISGHATLYWYQQILGQGPKLLIQFQNNGVVDDSQLPKDRFSAERLKGVDSTLKIQPAKLEDSAVYLCASSTESELSSYNEQFFGPGTRLTVL.

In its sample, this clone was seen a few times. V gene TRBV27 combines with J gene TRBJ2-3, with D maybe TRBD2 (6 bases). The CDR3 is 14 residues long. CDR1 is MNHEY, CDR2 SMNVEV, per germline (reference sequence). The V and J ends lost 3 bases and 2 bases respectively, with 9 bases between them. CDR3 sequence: CASSLGGNTDTQYF. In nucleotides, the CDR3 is TGTGCCAGCAGTTTGGGGGGTAACACAGATACGCAGTATTTT.

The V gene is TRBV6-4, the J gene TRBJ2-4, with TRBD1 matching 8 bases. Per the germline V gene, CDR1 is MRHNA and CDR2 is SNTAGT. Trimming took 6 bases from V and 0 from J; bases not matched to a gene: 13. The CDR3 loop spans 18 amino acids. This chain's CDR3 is CASSDRGLKTLAKNIQYF. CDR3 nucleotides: TGTGCCAGCAGCGACAGGGGTCTGAAAACGTTAGCCAAAAACATTCAGTACTTC.

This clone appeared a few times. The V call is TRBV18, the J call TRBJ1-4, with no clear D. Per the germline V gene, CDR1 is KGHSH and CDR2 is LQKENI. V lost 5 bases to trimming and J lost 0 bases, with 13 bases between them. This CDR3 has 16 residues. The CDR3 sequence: CASSAGKIATNEKLFF. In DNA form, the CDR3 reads TGTGCCAGCTCAGCAGGAAAGATTGCAACTAATGAAAAACTGTTTTTT.

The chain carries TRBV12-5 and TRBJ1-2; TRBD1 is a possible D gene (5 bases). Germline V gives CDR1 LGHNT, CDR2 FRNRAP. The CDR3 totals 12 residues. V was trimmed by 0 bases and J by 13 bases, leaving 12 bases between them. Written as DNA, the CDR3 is TGTGCTAGTGGTTTGGTGGTTGGCAGGGCCACCTTC. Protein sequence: CASGLVVGRATF.

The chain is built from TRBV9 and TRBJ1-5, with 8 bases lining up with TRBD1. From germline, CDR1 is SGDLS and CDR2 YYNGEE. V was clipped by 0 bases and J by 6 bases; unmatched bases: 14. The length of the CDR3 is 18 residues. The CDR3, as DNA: TGTGCCAGCAGCGTAGCTACAACGGACAGGGTGGGGCGTCAGCCCCAGCATTTT. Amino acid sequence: CASSVATTDRVGRQPQHF.

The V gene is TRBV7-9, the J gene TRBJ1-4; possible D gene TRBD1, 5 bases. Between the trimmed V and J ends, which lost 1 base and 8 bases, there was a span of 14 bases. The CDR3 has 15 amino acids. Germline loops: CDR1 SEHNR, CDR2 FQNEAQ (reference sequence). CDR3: CASSLGFREREKLFF. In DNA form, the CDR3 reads TGTGCCAGCAGCTTAGGCTTCAGGGAAAGGGAAAAACTGTTTTTT.